The clone carrying this T cell receptor beta chain was seen at least ten times. Its antigen remains unknown. The V and J ends lost 4 bases and 0 bases respectively, with 8 bases between them. This CDR3 contains 14 residues. CDR1 is MNHEY, CDR2 SMNVEV, per germline (reference sequence). Amplified TCR beta CDR3 regions derived from RNA transcripts. The TCR CDR3 first-round RT-PCR relied on the HTBI primer set. TCRdb re-analysed the multiplex PCR reads in MiXCR, keeping a single row per CDR3 protein. Found here are 500,000 or so distinct CDR3 sequences, approximately 17% of them singletons; the top ten hold 17%. Diagnosis relied on clinical symptoms, serum thyroxine and TRAb, thyroid ultrasound and orbital computed tomography. This specimen comes from a study of T cells in Graves' hyperthyroidism and ophthalmopathy. Overall study findings and caveats: Through a model of 13 V-J features, ophthalmopathy was separated from stable hyperthyroidism.

Sequencing was carried out using blood. V is TRBV27 and J is TRBJ2-3, with D unclear. This TCR was sampled from a woman under 30 with Graves' ophthalmopathy. This chain's CDR3 is CASSYIGSTDTQYF. The DNA of the CDR3 is TGTGCCAGCAGTTACATAGGGAGCACAGATACGCAGTATTTT.